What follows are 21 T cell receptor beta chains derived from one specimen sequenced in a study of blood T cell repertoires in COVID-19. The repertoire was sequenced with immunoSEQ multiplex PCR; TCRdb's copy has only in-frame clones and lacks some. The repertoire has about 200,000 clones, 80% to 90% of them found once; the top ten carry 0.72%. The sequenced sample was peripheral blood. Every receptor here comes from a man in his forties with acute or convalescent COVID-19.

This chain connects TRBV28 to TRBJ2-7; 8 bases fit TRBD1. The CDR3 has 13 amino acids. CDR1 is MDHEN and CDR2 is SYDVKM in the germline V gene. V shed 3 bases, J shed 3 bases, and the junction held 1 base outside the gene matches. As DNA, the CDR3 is TGTGCCAGCAGTTTCGACAGGGGCTACGAGCAGTACTTC. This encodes CASSFDRGYEQYF.

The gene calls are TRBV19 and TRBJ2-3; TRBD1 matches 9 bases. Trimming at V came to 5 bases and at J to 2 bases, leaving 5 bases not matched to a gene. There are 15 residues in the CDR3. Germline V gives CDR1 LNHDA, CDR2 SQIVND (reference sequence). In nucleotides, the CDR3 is TGTGCCAGTAGTCCAGGACAGGGGATCACAGATACGCAGTATTTT. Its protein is CASSPGQGITDTQYF. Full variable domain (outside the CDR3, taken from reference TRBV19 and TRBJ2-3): DGGITQSPKYLFRKEGQNVTLSCEQNLNHDAMYWYRQDPGQGLRLIYYSQIVNDFQKGDIAEGYSVSREKKESFPLTVTSAQKNPTAFYLCASSPGQGITDTQYFGPGTRLTVL.

CDR3 DNA: TGTGCCAGCAGCGTTGGGACTAGCGGGGCGGGGGATACGCAGTATTTT. Its protein is CASSVGTSGAGDTQYF. The V call is TRBV9, the J call TRBJ2-3; 13 bases align to TRBD2. CDR3 length equals 16 residues. CDR1 is SGDLS and CDR2 is YYNGEE in the germline V gene. J gave up 6 bases and V 2 bases, and 6 bases lay outside the gene matches. The whole variable domain, filled in from reference TRBV9 and TRBJ2-3, reads DSGVTQTPKHLITATGQRVTLRCSPRSGDLSVYWYQQSLDQGLQFLIQYYNGEERAKGNILERFSAQQFPDLHSELNLSSLELGDSALYFCASSVGTSGAGDTQYFGPGTRLTVL.

CDR3 in amino acids: CASSYSTGGNRNEQFF. The CDR3 bases are TGTGCCAGCAGTTACTCGACAGGGGGTAATCGGAATGAGCAGTTCTTC. The J gene is TRBJ2-1, the V gene TRBV6-5, with TRBD1 matching over 9 bases. V gave up 0 bases and J gave up 7 bases; unmatched junction bases: 7. This CDR3 spans 16 amino acids. Germline CDR1 MNHEY, CDR2 SVGAGI.

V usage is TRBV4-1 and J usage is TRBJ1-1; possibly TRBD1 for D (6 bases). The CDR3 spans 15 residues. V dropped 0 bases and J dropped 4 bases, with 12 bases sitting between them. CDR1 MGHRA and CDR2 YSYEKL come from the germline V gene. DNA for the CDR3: TGCGCCAGCAGCCAAGACAGGGGCGCACGCACTGAAGCTTTCTTT. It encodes CASSQDRGARTEAFF.

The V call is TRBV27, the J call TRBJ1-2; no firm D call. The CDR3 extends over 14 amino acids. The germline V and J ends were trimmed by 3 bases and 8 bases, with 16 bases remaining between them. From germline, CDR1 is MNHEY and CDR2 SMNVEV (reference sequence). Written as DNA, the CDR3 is TGTGCCAGCAGTTTCAGAGACACCCGTGGGGGCTACACCTTC. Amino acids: CASSFRDTRGGYTF.

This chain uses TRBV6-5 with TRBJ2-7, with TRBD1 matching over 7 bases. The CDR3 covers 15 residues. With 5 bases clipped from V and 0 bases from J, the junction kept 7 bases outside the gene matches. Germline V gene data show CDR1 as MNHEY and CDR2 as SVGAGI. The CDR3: CASSRGQLSSYEQYF. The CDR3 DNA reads TGTGCCAGCAGTAGGGGACAGCTCAGCTCCTACGAGCAGTACTTC.

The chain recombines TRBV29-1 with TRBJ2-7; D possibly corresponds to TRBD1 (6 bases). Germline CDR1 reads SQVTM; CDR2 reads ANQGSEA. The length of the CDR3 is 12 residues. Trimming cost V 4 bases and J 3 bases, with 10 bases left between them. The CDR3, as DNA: TGCAGCGTTGGACAGGATCGCTACGAGCAGTACTTC. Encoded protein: CSVGQDRYEQYF.

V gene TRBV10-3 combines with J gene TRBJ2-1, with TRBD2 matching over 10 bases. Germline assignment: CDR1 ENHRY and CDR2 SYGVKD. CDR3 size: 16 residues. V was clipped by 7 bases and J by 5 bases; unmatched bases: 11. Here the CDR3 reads CAITRQAGGNNNEQFF. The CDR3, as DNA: TGTGCCATCACTAGACAAGCGGGGGGGAACAACAATGAGCAGTTCTTC.

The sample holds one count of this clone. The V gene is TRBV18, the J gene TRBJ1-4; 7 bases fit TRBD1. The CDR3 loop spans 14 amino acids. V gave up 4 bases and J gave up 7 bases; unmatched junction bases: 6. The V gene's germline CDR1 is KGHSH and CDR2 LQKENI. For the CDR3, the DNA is TGTGCCAGCTCACAGACAGGGACCCCTGAAAAACTGTTTTTT. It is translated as CASSQTGTPEKLFF.

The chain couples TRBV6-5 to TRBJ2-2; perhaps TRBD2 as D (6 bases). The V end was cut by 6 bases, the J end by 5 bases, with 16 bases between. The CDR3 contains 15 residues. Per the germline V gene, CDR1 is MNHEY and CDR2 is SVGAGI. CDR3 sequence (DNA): TGTGCCAGCAGAGCGCCTGGGACTCGGACCGGGGAGCTGTTTTTT. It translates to CASRAPGTRTGELFF.

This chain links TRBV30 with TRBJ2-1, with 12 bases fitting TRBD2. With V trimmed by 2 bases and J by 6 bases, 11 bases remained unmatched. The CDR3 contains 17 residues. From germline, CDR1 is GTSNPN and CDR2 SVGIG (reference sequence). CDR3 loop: CAWSSSLTSGSANEQFF. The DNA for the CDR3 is TGTGCCTGGAGTTCTTCCCTGACTAGCGGGAGCGCCAATGAGCAGTTCTTC.

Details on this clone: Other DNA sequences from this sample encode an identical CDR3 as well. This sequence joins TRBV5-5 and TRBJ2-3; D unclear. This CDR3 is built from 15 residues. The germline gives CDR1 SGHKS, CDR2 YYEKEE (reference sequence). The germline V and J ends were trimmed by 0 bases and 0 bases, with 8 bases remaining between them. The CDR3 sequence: CASSLVVLSTDTQYF. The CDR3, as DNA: TGTGCCAGCAGCTTGGTCGTCCTAAGCACAGATACGCAGTATTTT.

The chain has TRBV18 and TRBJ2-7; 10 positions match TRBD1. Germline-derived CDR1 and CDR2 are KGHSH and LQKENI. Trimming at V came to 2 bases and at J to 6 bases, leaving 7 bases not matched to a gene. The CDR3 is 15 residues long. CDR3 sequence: CASSPSGQGISEQYF. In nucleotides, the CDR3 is TGTGCCAGCTCACCATCGGGACAGGGGATCTCCGAGCAGTACTTC.

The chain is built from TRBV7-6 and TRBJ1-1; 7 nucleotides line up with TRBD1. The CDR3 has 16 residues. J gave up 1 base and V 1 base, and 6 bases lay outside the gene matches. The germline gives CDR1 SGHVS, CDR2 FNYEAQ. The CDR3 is CASSLGYRGKNTEAFF. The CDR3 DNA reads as TGTGCCAGCAGCTTAGGGTACAGGGGCAAGAACACTGAAGCTTTCTTT.

The CDR3 sequence: CASSQAPGGGGYTF. DNA for the CDR3: TGCGCCAGCAGCCAAGCCCCAGGGGGCGGCGGCTACACCTTC. The chain carries TRBV4-1 and TRBJ1-2; 8 nucleotides line up with TRBD1. Germline V CDR1 and CDR2: MGHRA, YSYEKL. The CDR3 length is 14 residues. V shed 1 base and J 8 bases; nucleotides not matched to a gene: 6.

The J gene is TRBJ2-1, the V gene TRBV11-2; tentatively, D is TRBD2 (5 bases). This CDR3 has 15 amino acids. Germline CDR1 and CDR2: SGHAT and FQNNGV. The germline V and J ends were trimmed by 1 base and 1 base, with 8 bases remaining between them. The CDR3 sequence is CASSLGETSYNEQFF. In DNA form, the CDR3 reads TGTGCCAGCAGCTTAGGGGAGACATCCTACAATGAGCAGTTCTTC.

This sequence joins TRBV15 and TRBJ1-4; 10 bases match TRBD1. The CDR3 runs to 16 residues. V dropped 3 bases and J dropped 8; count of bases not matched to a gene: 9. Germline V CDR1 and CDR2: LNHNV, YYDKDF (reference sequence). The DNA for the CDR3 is TGTGCCACCAGCAGGGGTGCGGGACAGGGGTACGAAAAACTGTTTTTT. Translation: CATSRGAGQGYEKLFF.

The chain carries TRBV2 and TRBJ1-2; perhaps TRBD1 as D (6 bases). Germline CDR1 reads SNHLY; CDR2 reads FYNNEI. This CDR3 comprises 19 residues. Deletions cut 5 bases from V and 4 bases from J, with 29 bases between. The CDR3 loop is CASSQGAPYGQGKLYGYTF. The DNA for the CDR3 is TGTGCCAGCAGTCAAGGAGCCCCCTATGGGCAGGGGAAACTCTATGGCTACACCTTC.

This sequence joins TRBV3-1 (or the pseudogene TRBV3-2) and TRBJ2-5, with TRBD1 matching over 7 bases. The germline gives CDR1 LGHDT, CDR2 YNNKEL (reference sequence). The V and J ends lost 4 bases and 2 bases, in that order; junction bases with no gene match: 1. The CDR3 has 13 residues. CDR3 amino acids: CASSRTGQETQYF. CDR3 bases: TGTGCCAGCAGCCGGACAGGTCAAGAGACCCAGTACTTC.

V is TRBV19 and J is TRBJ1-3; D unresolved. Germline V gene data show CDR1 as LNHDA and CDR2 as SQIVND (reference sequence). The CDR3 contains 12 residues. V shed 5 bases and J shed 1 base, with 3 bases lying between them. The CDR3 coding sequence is TGTGCCAGTAGTGCGTCTGGAAACACCATATATTTT. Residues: CASSASGNTIYF. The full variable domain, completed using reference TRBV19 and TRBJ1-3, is DGGITQSPKYLFRKEGQNVTLSCEQNLNHDAMYWYRQDPGQGLRLIYYSQIVNDFQKGDIAEGYSVSREKKESFPLTVTSAQKNPTAFYLCASSASGNTIYFGEGSWLTVV.